The source of this T cell receptor (beta chain) is a study of T cell changes during pregnancy in multiple sclerosis. This CDR3 contains 12 residues. The V gene's germline CDR1 is GTSNPN and CDR2 SVGIG (reference sequence). V lost 2 bases to trimming and J lost 4 bases, with 6 bases between them. Produced via immunoSEQ multiplex PCR; TCRdb's table is partial and in-frame only. The table shows fewer than 40,000 clones, with around nine tenths occurring only once. This clone is a singleton in its sample. This receptor was taken from a female donor in good health, enrolled as a control in a pregnancy study. This material consisted of CD4+ T cells from peripheral blood mononuclear cells, taken in the first trimester of pregnancy. This chain joins TRBV30 and TRBJ1-3; D remains ambiguous. CDR3 nucleotide sequence: TGTGCCTGGAGTATGGCAGGAAACACCATATATTTT. This sequence encodes CAWSMAGNTIYF.